The 21 T cell receptor beta chains given below trace back to one sample, sequenced in a study of tumor-infiltrating lymphocytes in primary liver carcinoma. With a constant-region primer, TCR beta cDNA was made from roughly 500 ng of total RNA. A slightly modified ARM-PCR protocol with three nested multiplex PCR rounds produced these TCR beta libraries. Amplification in the first two PCR rounds was performed using TRBV1-TRBV30 forward primers and a C-beta reverse primer for 10 cycles each. A single record per CDR3 protein comes from TCRdb applying MiXCR to the multiplex PCR reads. Here the sample spans roughly 100,000 distinct CDR3 sequences, roughly 80% being singletons. Extraction of RNA together with DNA used 20-30 mg of unsorted bulk tissue. The sequencing input was liver tumor tissue from sampling region 3. Subset: tumor region T3, left-lateral pole. The receptors here all came from a man aged 35-49 years with primary liver carcinoma and hepatitis B virus infection.

As for this clonotype: The CDR3 end shows no conserved phenylalanine or tryptophan, and so a read error is likely. CDR3 region: CASNPGLAGIDTQYS. In nucleotides, the CDR3 is TGTGCCAGCAACCCAGGACTAGCGGGTATAGATACGCAGTATTCT. The rearrangement joins TRBV6-5 to TRBJ2-3; 11 bases map to TRBD2. Germline-derived CDR1 and CDR2 are MNHEY and SVGAGI. The CDR3 is 15 residues long. The trim removed 7 bases at V and 5 bases at J, leaving 8 bases unmatched.

This sequence joins TRBV7-9 and TRBJ2-6; D is undetermined. V dropped 8 bases and J dropped 6 bases, with 17 bases sitting between them. CDR1 SEHNR and CDR2 FQNEAQ come from the germline V gene (reference sequence). This CDR3 comprises 15 residues. The CDR3: CASQDNSPEANVLTF. Written as DNA, the CDR3 is TGTGCCAGCCAGGATAATTCGCCTGAGGCCAACGTCCTGACTTTC. The full variable domain, in which reference TRBV7-9 and TRBJ2-6 provide the parts outside the CDR3, is DTGVSQNPRHKITKRGQNVTFRCDPISEHNRLYWYRQTLGQGPEFLTYFQNEAQLEKSRLLSDRFSAERPKGSFSTLEIQRTEQGDSAMYLCASQDNSPEANVLTFGAGSRLTVL.

Note on this clonotype: This CDR3 is missing its conserved last phenylalanine or tryptophan, likely due to a read error. The chain is built from TRBV5-4 and TRBJ2-2; 8 bases align to TRBD2. Germline-derived CDR1 and CDR2 are SGHNT and YYREEE (reference sequence). The CDR3 spans 15 residues. This CDR3 is CASSSTSANTGELFV. The CDR3 nucleotides read TGTGCCAGCAGCTCGACTAGCGCGAACACTGGGGAACTGTTTGTT.

This clonotype was detected once. An end of the junction differs from the germline gene, which may be a read error. The chain couples TRBV29-1 to TRBJ1-1; 8 positions agree with TRBD1. The CDR3 runs 13 residues. The V gene's germline CDR1 is SQVTM and CDR2 ANQGSEA. CDR3 in DNA: TGTAGCGCCCAACAGGGGGTGAGAACTGAAGCTTTCTTT. It encodes CSAQQGVRTEAFF.

This clonotype was seen a single time. The CDR3 carries no conserved terminal phenylalanine or tryptophan, so it likely arises from a read error. The V call is TRBV5-5, the J call TRBJ2-3; maybe TRBD2 (5 bases). Germline-derived CDR1 and CDR2 are SGHKS and YYEKEE (reference sequence). CDR3 length: 15 residues. This CDR3 reads CTSSLEGRDTDTQYL. CDR3 nucleotide sequence: TGTACCAGCAGCTTAGAGGGCCGGGACACAGATACGCAGTATTTG.

As to this clonotype: Given the absence of the conserved phenylalanine or tryptophan at the CDR3 end, a read error is likely. The rearrangement uses TRBV12-3 or TRBV12-4 and TRBJ2-7; 7 nucleotides line up with TRBD1. The CDR3 spans 14 residues. Losses at the gene ends were 5 bases for V and 3 bases for J; bases not matched to a gene: 7. The CDR3 region has the DNA TGTGCCAGCAGTCCACAGGGGTTCGGCTACGAGCAGTACATC. This encodes CASSPQGFGYEQYI.

Of note for this clonotype: The conserved final phenylalanine or tryptophan is absent from the CDR3, which likely points to a read error. V and J are TRBV6-2 or TRBV6-3 and TRBJ2-2, with 7 bases identical to TRBD2. J lost 6 bases, V lost 2 bases, and 6 bases had no gene match. The CDR3 extends over 15 amino acids. Germline values: CDR1 MNHEY, CDR2 SVGEGT. The CDR3 sequence: CASSYLGGTAGELFS. The CDR3 DNA reads TGTGCCAGCAGTTACCTGGGGGGGACTGCCGGGGAGCTGTTTTCT.

Concerning this clonotype: One end of the junction does not line up with germline, which may come from a read error. This chain links TRBV4-1 with TRBJ2-3; the D is unclear. CDR1 is MGHRA, CDR2 YSYEKL, per germline. This CDR3 region has 16 residues. The CDR3 region has the DNA TGCGCCAGCAACCAAGATCCGGGTAGCAAGAGTAACACGCGGTATTTT. This codes for CASNQDPGSKSNTRYF.

A remark on this clonotype: A clone one base away is much larger, so this may be a read error. The chain carries TRBV10-2 and TRBJ2-1; 11 bases fit TRBD2. Trimming cost V 2 bases and J 9 bases; bases outside gene matches: 6. Germline lookup yields CDR1 WSHSY and CDR2 SAAADI. The CDR3 spans 15 residues. The DNA for the CDR3 is TGCGCCAGCAGTGAGATACTAGCGGGAGATCCTGAGCAGTTCTTC. It specifies CASSEILAGDPEQFF.

There are a few counts of this clonotype. A much bigger clone sits one base away, suggesting this may be a read error. The chain has TRBV5-1 and TRBJ2-3; D might be TRBD2 (6 bases). The CDR3 covers 15 residues. The germline gives CDR1 SGHRS, CDR2 YFSETQ. The CDR3 coding sequence is TGCGCCAGCAGCTTTGGCGGGATTAGCACAGATATGCAGTATTTT. Protein product: CASSFGGISTDMQYF.

Notes on this clonotype: The junction and the germline gene differ at one end; a read error may be behind it. The rearrangement uses TRBV6-6 and TRBJ1-2, with D maybe TRBD1 (6 bases). CDR1 and CDR2 from the germline V gene are MNHNY and SVGAGI (reference sequence). This CDR3 is 14 amino acids long. The CDR3: CARRPTGGREGYTF. The CDR3 DNA reads TGTGCCAGGCGACCTACGGGGGGCAGGGAAGGCTACACCTTT.

This chain joins TRBV12-3 or TRBV12-4 and TRBJ2-1; maybe TRBD1 (6 bases). The V and J ends lost 10 bases and 7 bases respectively, with 20 bases between them. The CDR3 spans 14 residues. CDR3 sequence reads: CANIPQGRRNEQFF. CDR3 DNA sequence: TGTGCCAACATTCCCCAGGGGCGGCGGAATGAGCAGTTCTTC.

Judged by abundance, this clonotype is medium-sized (0.01 to 0.1%). The V and J genes are TRBV10-3 and TRBJ2-1; the D gene is possibly TRBD2 (5 bases). The CDR3 is made up of 15 amino acids. CDR1 and CDR2 (germline): ENHRY, SYGVKD. The V and J ends lost 6 bases and 1 base respectively, with 13 bases between them. The CDR3 is CAISPTIQSYNEQFF. For the CDR3, the DNA is TGTGCCATCAGCCCGACTATCCAATCCTACAATGAGCAGTTCTTC.

By share, this clonotype counts as medium-sized. The chain uses TRBV6-2 or TRBV6-3 and TRBJ2-7, with 7 bases that match TRBD2. The V gene end was trimmed by 6 bases and the J gene end by 3 bases; junction bases not matched to a gene: 5. Germline V gives CDR1 MNHEY, CDR2 SVGEGT. The CDR3 spans 13 residues. The CDR3 DNA is TGTGCCAGCAGCTCAGGGAGGGACTACGAGCAGTACTTC. Its translation is CASSSGRDYEQYF.

On this clonotype: Without the conserved terminal phenylalanine or tryptophan, this CDR3 likely stems from a read error. This sequence joins TRBV29-1 and TRBJ2-1; perhaps TRBD2 as D (6 bases). CDR1 and CDR2 (germline): SQVTM, ANQGSEA. CDR3 length: 10 residues. DNA for the CDR3: TGCAGAGTTCTCCGGGAGGAGCAGTTCATC. Its translation: CRVLREEQFI.

As for this clonotype: At one of its ends the junction is not consistent with the germline gene, which may arise from a read error. The chain joins TRBV5-1 to TRBJ2-1; D may be TRBD1 (6 bases). The CDR3 covers 15 residues. The germline V gene has CDR1 SGHRS and CDR2 YFSETQ. CDR3 sequence (DNA): TGCGCCAGCAGGTTGGGGACATGGTCCTACAATGAGCAATTCTTC. Its translation: CASRLGTWSYNEQFF.

Note on this clonotype: Without the conserved terminal phenylalanine or tryptophan, this CDR3 likely stems from a read error. Because the CDR3's place on the DNA is in doubt, the DNA is left out and the CDR3 is given as listed by TCRdb. The chain recombines TRBV4-2 with TRBJ2-1; TRBD1, the table's D call, was not compared with the DNA. Inclusive of both ends, the CDR3 amounts to 16 amino acids. Germline lookup yields CDR1 LGHNA and CDR2 YNFKEQ. CDR3 in amino acids: CASSHAGGQGNNELFC.

A remark on this clonotype: The CDR3 does not end in the conserved phenylalanine or tryptophan, so this is likely a read error. V and J are TRBV29-1 and TRBJ1-1; weak D call: TRBD1 (5 bases). The CDR3 has 12 residues. V was trimmed by 5 bases and J by 5 bases, leaving 12 bases between them. Germline CDR1 reads SQVTM; CDR2 reads ANQGSEA. The CDR3 here is CSVRWDATEAFL. The CDR3 DNA follows: TGCAGCGTTCGATGGGACGCTACTGAAGCTTTCTTA.

Only one count was recorded for this clonotype. A read error may account for a junction end that differs from germline. V usage is TRBV6-1 and J usage is TRBJ2-3; D gene unclear. The CDR3 length is 13 residues. Germline values: CDR1 MNHNS, CDR2 SASEGT. CDR3 sequence: CVSSGKNGDMQYF. The CDR3 coding sequence is TGTGTCAGCAGTGGGAAAAATGGGGATATGCAGTATTTT.

Details on this clonotype: Lacking the conserved final phenylalanine or tryptophan, this CDR3 likely reflects a read error. The DNA is left out, because the CDR3 cannot be placed on it with certainty; the CDR3 is given as TCRdb lists it. The genes are TRBV2 and TRBJ2-3. The germline V gene has CDR1 SNHLY and CDR2 FYNNEI. Ends included, the CDR3 has 11 residues. CDR3 protein: CASSFEDTQYY.

Comment on this clonotype: As the CDR3 is not closed by the conserved phenylalanine or tryptophan, this likely results from a read error. The limits of the CDR3 on the DNA are not certain, so only TCRdb's listed CDR3 is given. This chain uses TRBV10-3 with TRBJ2-3; the table's D call, TRBD2, has no DNA check behind it. The CDR3 is 13 amino acids in total, end residues counted. Germline V CDR1 and CDR2: ENHRY, SYGVKD. Here the CDR3 reads CATGLAGADTHYL.